This TCR beta chain was sequenced during a study of glioma-infiltrating T cells. Germline V gene data show CDR1 as LNHDA and CDR2 as SQIVND (reference sequence). The CDR3 is made up of 14 amino acids. V was shortened by 6 bases and J by 4 bases, with 15 bases between the two germline ends. For this clonotype: A read error may explain this, as a much larger clone is one base away.

The iRepertoire nested amplicon-rescue multiplex PCR amplified TCR alpha and beta CDR3s from RNA. TCRdb re-derived calls from the multiplex PCR reads in MiXCR, one entry per CDR3 protein. Among about 89,000 distinct CDR3 sequences listed, 20% to 25% were seen once. The receptor was isolated from a human donor with low-grade glioma or glioblastoma, undergoing nonglioma brain surgery, or in good health (not recorded which). Input material: glioma tissue, nonneoplastic brain tissue, or PBMCs (not recorded which). This chain links TRBV19 with TRBJ1-2, with D maybe TRBD1 (5 bases). The CDR3 nucleotides read TGTGCCAGTAGGAGCAGGGAGGGAAGCTATGGCTACACCTTC. Protein product: CASRSREGSYGYTF.